The rows below give T cell receptor beta chains drawn from one sample of a study of blood T cell repertoires in COVID-19. The repertoire was sequenced with immunoSEQ multiplex PCR; TCRdb's copy has only in-frame clones and lacks some. The data show 250,000 to 300,000 clones, approximately 88% seen once. The sample comprised peripheral blood. The receptors here all came from a woman in her 30s with acute or convalescent COVID-19. The CDR3 runs from the conserved cysteine through the conserved F or W. The order of the fields is V gene, D gene, clone size, J gene, CDR3 protein, CDR3 DNA. A D gene is named only where the DNA matches it firmly. Rows may omit the clone size; those that give it use once, few, many or a size class.

TRBV9	TRBD2	.	TRBJ2-5	CASSELAGGAKTQYF	TGTGCCAGCAGCGAACTAGCGGGAGGAGCAAAGACCCAGTACTTC
TRBV3-1/TRBV3-2	TRBD2	.	TRBJ2-5	CASSHTTSGSRQTQYF	TGTGCCAGCAGCCACACGACTAGCGGGAGTCGTCAGACCCAGTACTTC
TRBV3-1/TRBV3-2	.	.	TRBJ1-4	CASSQVAGPSIEKLFF	TGTGCCAGCAGCCAAGTGGCAGGCCCTTCTATTGAAAAACTGTTTTTT
TRBV24-1	.	.	TRBJ1-5	CATSDRSNQPQHF	TGTGCCACCAGTGACCGGAGCAATCAGCCCCAGCATTTT
TRBV11-1	TRBD2	.	TRBJ2-7	CASSLAGGLAGGYEQYF	TGTGCCAGCAGCTTAGCTGGAGGGCTAGCGGGTGGCTACGAGCAGTACTTC
TRBV5-1	.	.	TRBJ1-1	CASSLVQGTTEAFF	TGCGCCAGCAGCTTGGTTCAGGGCACCACTGAAGCTTTCTTT
TRBV10-2	.	.	TRBJ2-1	CASSALGVHNEQFF	TGCGCCAGCAGTGCCCTAGGGGTCCACAATGAGCAGTTCTTC
TRBV11-3	.	once	TRBJ2-7	CASSLDLPVERESSYEQYF	TGTGCCAGCAGCTTAGATCTGCCCGTCGAGAGGGAAAGCTCCTACGAGCAGTACTTC
TRBV11-2	TRBD2	.	TRBJ2-3	CASSSPTSGSRDTQYF	TGTGCCAGCAGCTCCCCTACTAGCGGGAGTAGAGATACGCAGTATTTT
TRBV19	.	.	TRBJ1-1	CASTELFGEAFF	TGTGCCAGCACCGAGCTATTCGGTGAAGCTTTCTTT
TRBV27	TRBD2	.	TRBJ2-7	CASSLYDRTRDTARTGLDHYEQYF	TGTGCCAGCAGTTTATATGACCGCACCAGAGACACTGCCCGGACGGGACTAGACCACTACGAGCAGTACTTC
TRBV2	.	.	TRBJ1-2	CASSEVQGGGGYTF	TGTGCCAGCAGTGAAGTACAGGGCGGAGGCGGCTACACCTTC
TRBV27	TRBD1	once	TRBJ2-5	CASSLPPRAGGLLETQYF	TGTGCCAGCAGTTTACCACCCCGGGCAGGGGGCTTGCTTGAGACCCAGTACTTC
TRBV11-3	.	.	TRBJ2-5	CASSLVAQETQYF	TGTGCCAGCAGCTTAGTTGCCCAGGAGACCCAGTACTTC
TRBV19	TRBD1	.	TRBJ1-5	CASSTGQGYDQPQHF	TGTGCCAGTAGTACCGGACAGGGATATGATCAGCCCCAGCATTTT
TRBV4-2	TRBD2	.	TRBJ2-1	CASSQEGTRTSYNEQFF	TGTGCCAGCAGCCAAGAAGGGACTAGAACCTCCTACAATGAGCAGTTCTTC
TRBV15	.	.	TRBJ1-1	CATSQVMNTEAFF	TGTGCCACCAGTCAGGTCATGAACACTGAAGCTTTCTTT
TRBV6-6	TRBD2	.	TRBJ2-5	CASSRTSGRAGMPETQYF	TGTGCCAGCAGTCGGACTAGCGGGAGGGCCGGGATGCCGGAGACCCAGTACTTC
TRBV6-5	.	.	TRBJ2-2	CASSPRGYGGELFF	TGTGCCAGCAGCCCCCGAGGTTACGGCGGGGAGCTGTTTTTT
TRBV12-3/TRBV12-4	.	.	TRBJ1-2	CASSLQGSGYTF	TGTGCCAGCAGTCTACAGGGTAGTGGCTACACCTTC
TRBV7-2	.	.	TRBJ2-7	CASSLERAMREQYF	TGTGCCAGCAGCTTAGAGCGGGCGATGAGGGAGCAGTACTTC
TRBV7-9	.	.	TRBJ1-3	CASSLEPMLTGNTIYF	TGTGCCAGCAGCTTAGAGCCGATGCTTACTGGAAACACCATATATTTT
TRBV6-5	TRBD1	.	TRBJ2-7	CASRKGTGSTYEQYF	TGTGCCAGCCGCAAAGGGACAGGGTCTACCTACGAGCAGTACTTC
TRBV5-1	TRBD2	.	TRBJ2-7	CASRTSPDVFEQYF	TGCGCCAGTCGGACTAGCCCTGATGTCTTTGAGCAGTACTTC
TRBV6-2/TRBV6-3	.	.	TRBJ1-6	CASSYGQRNSPLHF	TGTGCCAGCAGTTACGGACAGAGGAATTCACCCCTCCACTTT
TRBV6-1	.	once	TRBJ1-2	CASSEVAFIRYGYTF	TGTGCCAGCAGTGAAGTGGCTTTCATTCGCTATGGCTACACCTTC
TRBV27	TRBD1	few	TRBJ1-6	CASSRTGRDSPLHF	TGTGCCAGCAGCCGGACAGGGAGGGATTCACCCCTCCACTTT
TRBV27	TRBD1	.	TRBJ1-5	CASSWDREHQPQHF	TGTGCCAGCAGTTGGGACAGGGAGCATCAGCCCCAGCATTTT
TRBV19	TRBD1	.	TRBJ2-3	CASSPGTGTHTDTQYF	TGTGCCAGTAGTCCCGGGACAGGGACTCACACAGATACGCAGTATTTT
TRBV6-5	TRBD2	once	TRBJ2-5	CASSYPGAGGETQYF	TGTGCCAGCAGTTACCCGGGGGCGGGGGGAGAGACCCAGTACTTC
TRBV29-1	.	.	TRBJ2-4	CSVVHLELAKNIQYF	TGCAGCGTTGTCCATCTAGAACTAGCCAAAAACATTCAGTACTTC
TRBV11-2	TRBD1	.	TRBJ2-7	CASSLVLGQGESSYEQYF	TGTGCCAGCAGCTTAGTTCTCGGACAGGGAGAATCCTCCTACGAGCAGTACTTC
TRBV7-2	TRBD1	.	TRBJ2-7	CASSLAAGQGTYEQYF	TGTGCCAGCAGCTTAGCTGCGGGACAGGGTACCTACGAGCAGTACTTC
TRBV9	TRBD2	.	TRBJ2-1	CASSDRLAIEHNEQFF	TGTGCCAGCAGCGACAGACTAGCCATTGAACACAATGAGCAGTTCTTC
TRBV7-6	.	.	TRBJ2-7	CASSPAYGGSSSYEQYF	TGTGCCAGCAGCCCGGCTTATGGCGGTTCAAGCTCCTACGAGCAGTACTTC
TRBV27	.	.	TRBJ1-2	CASSSGVDGYTF	TGTGCCAGCAGTTCGGGAGTCGATGGCTACACCTTC
TRBV7-2	.	once	TRBJ2-7	CASSLAAGPEQYF	TGTGCCAGCAGCTTAGCGGCGGGTCCCGAGCAGTACTTC
TRBV7-8	.	once	TRBJ2-5	CASSLGLGGETQYF	TGTGCCAGCAGCTTAGGACTAGGTGGTGAGACCCAGTACTTC
TRBV30	.	.	TRBJ1-6	CAWNRDSTKDSPLHF	TGTGCCTGGAACAGGGATTCTACAAAGGATTCACCCCTCCACTTT
TRBV7-8	.	.	TRBJ1-1	CASSLQGPGTEAFF	TGTGCCAGCAGCCTACAGGGACCGGGCACTGAAGCTTTCTTT
TRBV19	.	.	TRBJ1-6	CASTTRGGYNSPLHF	TGTGCCAGCACTACTCGGGGGGGTTATAATTCACCCCTCCACTTT
TRBV6-4	TRBD2	.	TRBJ2-1	CASSTSGNNEQFF	TGTGCCAGTTCGACTAGCGGGAACAATGAGCAGTTCTTC
TRBV4-2	TRBD1	.	TRBJ2-7	CASSQNLRTGGYEQYF	TGTGCCAGCAGCCAAAACCTCAGGACAGGAGGCTACGAGCAGTACTTC
TRBV5-4	TRBD1	.	TRBJ2-2	CASSFVGTGAPGELFF	TGTGCCAGCAGCTTCGTCGGGACAGGGGCTCCCGGGGAGCTGTTTTTT
TRBV18	TRBD1	.	TRBJ2-6	CASSPWGRGRSGANVLTF	TGTGCCAGCTCCCCCTGGGGCAGGGGGCGGTCTGGGGCCAACGTCCTGACTTTC
TRBV6-2/TRBV6-3	.	.	TRBJ1-5	CASSYSGYPYQHF	TGTGCCAGCAGTTACTCCGGGTACCCCTACCAGCATTTT
TRBV5-1	.	.	TRBJ2-1	CASSLSHRGSIQFF	TGCGCCAGCAGCTTGTCACACCGGGGTAGCATTCAGTTCTTC